This T cell receptor beta chain stems from a study of graft-versus-host responses after intestinal transplantation. Regarding the study as a whole: There were GvH clones found in recipient marrow, and some of them appeared first in ileum or blood.

From germline, CDR1 is SNHLY and CDR2 FYNNEI. This CDR3 contains 12 residues. The J segment lost 8 bases and the V segment lost 6 bases, leaving 5 bases of the junction unmatched. The method was immunoSEQ multiplex PCR; TCRdb's version includes in-frame clones alone and lacks a portion of them. The sample has around 6,700 clones; about 24% are singletons. Proliferating CFSE-low CD3+CD4+ and CD3+CD8+ responders were sorted after the reaction. This chain connects TRBV2 to TRBJ1-2; 8 bases fit TRBD1. This receptor was taken from a human patient who was an organ donor for intestinal transplantation. Sequencing used alloreactive CD4+ T cells from a mixed lymphocyte reaction culture, obtained before transplantation. Noted subset: CFSE-low proliferating T cells sorted from approximately six-day pre-transplant mixed lymphocyte reaction (GvH or HvG direction). DNA of the CDR3: TGTGCCAGCAGGGCACAGGGGGTAGGCTACACCTTC. It translates to CASRAQGVGYTF.